This T cell receptor (beta chain) was sequenced in a study of blood T cell repertoires in COVID-19. Across the whole study: Acute and convalescent COVID-19 samples came from the United States, Italy and Spain.

Authors' processing steps: Reference gene primer amplification in the assay estimated nucleated cell counts. Method: immunoSEQ multiplex PCR; TCRdb's copy keeps in-frame clones and lacks some. V and J calls plus clone size are reproduced from that table; the DNA served to infer D and trimming. The sample yields roughly 160,000 clones, under 95% seen once. The CDR3 covers 15 residues. V lost 5 bases to trimming and J lost 6 bases; unmatched junction nucleotides: 10. Per the germline V gene, CDR1 is SGHTA and CDR2 is FQGTGA. The chain is built from TRBV7-3 and TRBJ2-1; 7 positions agree with TRBD2. The sequencing sample was made of peripheral blood. The sequence came from a young man with COVID-19, enrolled during active disease. The CDR3 protein is CASSLSLATPNEQFF. CDR3 nucleotides: TGTGCCAGCAGCCTATCACTAGCGACTCCCAATGAGCAGTTCTTC.